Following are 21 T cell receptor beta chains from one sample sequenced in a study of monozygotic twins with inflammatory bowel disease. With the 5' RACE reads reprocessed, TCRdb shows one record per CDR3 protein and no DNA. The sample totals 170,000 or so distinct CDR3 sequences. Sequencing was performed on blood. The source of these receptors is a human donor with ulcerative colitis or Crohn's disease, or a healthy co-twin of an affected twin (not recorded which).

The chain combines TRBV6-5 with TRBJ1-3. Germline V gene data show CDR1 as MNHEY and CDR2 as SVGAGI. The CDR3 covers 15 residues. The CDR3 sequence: CASSYGKASGNTIYF.

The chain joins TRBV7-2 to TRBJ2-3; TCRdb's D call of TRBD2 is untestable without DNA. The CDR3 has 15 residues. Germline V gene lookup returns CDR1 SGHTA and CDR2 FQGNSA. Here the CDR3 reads CASSARLAGGLAQYF.

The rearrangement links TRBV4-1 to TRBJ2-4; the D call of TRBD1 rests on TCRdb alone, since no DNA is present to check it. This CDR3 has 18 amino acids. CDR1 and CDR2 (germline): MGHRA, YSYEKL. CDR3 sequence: CASSQGRQGERIKNIQYF.

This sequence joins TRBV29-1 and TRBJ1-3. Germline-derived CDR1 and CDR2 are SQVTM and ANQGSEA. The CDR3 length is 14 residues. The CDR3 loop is CSVERPSSGNTIYF.

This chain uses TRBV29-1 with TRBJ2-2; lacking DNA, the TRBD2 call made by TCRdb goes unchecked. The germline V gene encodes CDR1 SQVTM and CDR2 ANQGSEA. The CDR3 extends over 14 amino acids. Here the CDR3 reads CSVLAGVYTGELFF.

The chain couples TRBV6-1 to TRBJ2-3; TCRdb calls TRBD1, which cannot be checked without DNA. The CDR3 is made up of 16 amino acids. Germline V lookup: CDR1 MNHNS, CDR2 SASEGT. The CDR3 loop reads CASRPGFIGGPDTQYF.

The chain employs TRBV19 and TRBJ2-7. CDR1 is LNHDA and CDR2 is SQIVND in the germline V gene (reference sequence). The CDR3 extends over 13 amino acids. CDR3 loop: CASSTFLTYEQYF.

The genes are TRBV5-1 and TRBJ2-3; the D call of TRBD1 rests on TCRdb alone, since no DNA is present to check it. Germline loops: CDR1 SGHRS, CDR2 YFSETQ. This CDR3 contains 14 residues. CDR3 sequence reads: CASSSGGGTDTQYF. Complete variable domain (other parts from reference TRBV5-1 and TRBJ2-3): KAGVTQTPRYLIKTRGQQVTLSCSPISGHRSVSWYQQTPGQGLQFLFEYFSETQRNKGNFPGRFSGRQFSNSRSEMNVSTLELGDSALYLCASSSGGGTDTQYFGPGTRLTVL.

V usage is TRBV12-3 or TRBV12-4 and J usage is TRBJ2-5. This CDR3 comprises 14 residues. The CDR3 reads CASSFSANQETQYF.

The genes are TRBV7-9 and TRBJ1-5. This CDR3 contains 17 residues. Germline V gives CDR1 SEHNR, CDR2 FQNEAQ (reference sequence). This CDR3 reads CASSSSMGFEGGQPQHF.

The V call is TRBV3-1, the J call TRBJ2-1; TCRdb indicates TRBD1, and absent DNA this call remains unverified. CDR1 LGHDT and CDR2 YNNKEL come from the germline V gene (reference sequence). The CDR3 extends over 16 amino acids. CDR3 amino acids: CASSQDGGASYNEQFF.

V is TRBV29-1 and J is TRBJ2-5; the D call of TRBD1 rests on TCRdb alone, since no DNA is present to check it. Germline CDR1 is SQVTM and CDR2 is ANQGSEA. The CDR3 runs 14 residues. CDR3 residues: CSAEDFGGAETQYF.

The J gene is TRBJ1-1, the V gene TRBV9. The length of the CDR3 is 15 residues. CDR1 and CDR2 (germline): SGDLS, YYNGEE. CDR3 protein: CASSVAGTPNTEAFF.

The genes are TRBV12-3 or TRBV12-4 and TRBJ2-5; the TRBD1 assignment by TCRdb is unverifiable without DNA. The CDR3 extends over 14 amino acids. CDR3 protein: CASSHLRQGETQYF.

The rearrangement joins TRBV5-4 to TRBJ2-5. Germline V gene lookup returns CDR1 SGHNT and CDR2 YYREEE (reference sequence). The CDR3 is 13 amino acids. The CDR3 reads CASSFWVGETQYF.

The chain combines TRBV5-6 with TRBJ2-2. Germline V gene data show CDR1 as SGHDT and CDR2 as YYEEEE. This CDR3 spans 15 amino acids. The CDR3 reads CASSLWLPNTGELFF.

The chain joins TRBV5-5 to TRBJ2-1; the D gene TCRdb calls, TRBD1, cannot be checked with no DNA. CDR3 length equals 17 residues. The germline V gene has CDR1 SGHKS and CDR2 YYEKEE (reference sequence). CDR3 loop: CASSAEGASFSYNEQFF.

This CDR3 reads CASSDPVGTTNTQYF. The genes are TRBV6-2 or TRBV6-3 and TRBJ2-3. From germline, CDR1 is MNHEY and CDR2 SVGEGT. This CDR3 is built from 15 residues.

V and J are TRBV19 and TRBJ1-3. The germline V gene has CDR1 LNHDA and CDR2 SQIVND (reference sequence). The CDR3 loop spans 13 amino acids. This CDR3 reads CASKAGPGNTIYF. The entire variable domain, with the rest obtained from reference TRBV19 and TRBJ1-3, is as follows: DGGITQSPKYLFRKEGQNVTLSCEQNLNHDAMYWYRQDPGQGLRLIYYSQIVNDFQKGDIAEGYSVSREKKESFPLTVTSAQKNPTAFYLCASKAGPGNTIYFGEGSWLTVV.

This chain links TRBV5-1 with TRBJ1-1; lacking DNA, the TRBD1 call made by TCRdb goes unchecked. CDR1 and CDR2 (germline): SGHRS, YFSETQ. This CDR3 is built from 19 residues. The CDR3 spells CASSLLIPTGVRMNTEAFF.

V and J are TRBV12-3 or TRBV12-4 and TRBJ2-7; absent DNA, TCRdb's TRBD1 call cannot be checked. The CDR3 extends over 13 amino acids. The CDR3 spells CASSPDRGYEQYF.